A selection of T cell receptor beta chains follows, all from one sample in a study of OX40 agonist ivuxolimab in advanced cancers. Method: immunoSEQ multiplex PCR; TCRdb's copy keeps in-frame clones and lacks some. Here the sample spans about 15,000 clones, about four fifths being singletons. The sequences come from CD4+ or CD8+ T cells sorted from blood, collected in a trial of the OX40 agonist ivuxolimab. These receptors were taken from an adult with an advanced solid tumor such as melanoma, head and neck, liver or kidney cancer. Each CDR3 is given with its conserved first and last residue. Fields, in order: J gene, D gene, V gene, clone size, CDR3 protein, CDR3 DNA. A D gene is named only where the DNA matches it firmly. Rows may omit the clone size; those that give it use once, few, many or a size class.

TRBJ1-5,.,TRBV7-4,.,CASSYHTGYSNQPQHF,TGTGCCAGCAGCTACCACACAGGGTATAGCAATCAGCCCCAGCATTTT
TRBJ2-7,.,TRBV21-1,.,CASNTQVRSYEQYF,TGTGCCAGCAACACACAAGTAAGGTCCTACGAGCAGTACTTC
TRBJ2-2,.,TRBV27,.,CASSLYENTGELFF,TGTGCCAGCAGTTTGTACGAGAACACCGGGGAGCTGTTTTTT
TRBJ2-7,TRBD2,TRBV28,.,CAIAGLAVSYEQYF,TGTGCCATCGCGGGACTAGCGGTTTCCTACGAGCAGTACTTC
TRBJ2-5,.,TRBV7-8,once,CASSSVGGETQYF,TGTGCCAGCAGCTCGGTGGGGGGAGAGACCCAGTACTTC
TRBJ1-5,TRBD1,TRBV19,.,CASSTWTGDQPQHF,TGTGCCAGTAGTACCTGGACAGGGGATCAGCCCCAGCATTTT
TRBJ1-2,.,TRBV19,.,CASSIGEGSYGYTF,TGTGCCAGTAGTATTGGAGAGGGGAGCTATGGCTACACCTTC
TRBJ1-1,.,TRBV29-1,.,CSVGWGIEAFF,TGCAGCGTCGGGTGGGGGATAGAAGCTTTCTTT
TRBJ2-1,.,TRBV5-6,.,CASSRGSFQFF,TGTGCCAGCAGCCGGGGAAGCTTCCAGTTCTTC
TRBJ2-1,.,TRBV28,once,CASSFLIGVNEQFF,TGTGCCAGCAGTTTCTTGATAGGTGTCAATGAGCAGTTCTTC
TRBJ1-2,.,TRBV11-2,.,CASSLSYYGYTF,TGTGCCAGCAGCTTGAGTTACTATGGCTACACCTTC
TRBJ2-4,.,TRBV5-4,.,CASSLHPGNIQYF,TGTGCCAGCAGCTTACATCCGGGGAACATTCAGTACTTC
TRBJ1-1,TRBD1,TRBV6-1,.,CASSQITGGWTEAFF,TGTGCCAGCAGTCAGATAACAGGGGGATGGACTGAAGCTTTCTTT
TRBJ2-3,.,TRBV21-1,.,CASSKALAGGEKVADTQYF,TGTGCCAGCAGCAAAGCGTTGGCAGGGGGAGAGAAGGTAGCAGATACGCAGTATTTT
TRBJ2-2,.,TRBV6-1,medium-sized,CASSELKTENTGELFF,TGTGCCAGCAGTGAGTTAAAGACTGAGAACACCGGGGAGCTGTTTTTT
TRBJ1-4,.,TRBV4-1,.,CASSLQTNEKLFF,TGCGCCAGCAGCCTACAAACTAATGAAAAACTGTTTTTT
TRBJ2-3,TRBD2,TRBV29-1,.,CSVETSGFTDTQYF,TGCAGCGTTGAGACTAGCGGATTCACAGATACGCAGTATTTT
TRBJ1-5,.,TRBV27,.,CASSLSRGAQPQHF,TGTGCCAGCAGTTTATCGCGGGGCGCACAGCCCCAGCATTTT
TRBJ2-1,TRBD2,TRBV9,.,CASSVGLAGGGEQFF,TGTGCCAGCAGCGTAGGACTAGCGGGAGGAGGTGAGCAGTTCTTC
TRBJ2-7,.,TRBV7-2,.,CASSLGQKGGYEQYF,TGTGCCAGCAGCTTAGGGCAAAAGGGGGGGTACGAGCAGTACTTC
TRBJ2-1,.,TRBV7-3,once,CASSLGWARDEQFF,TGTGCCAGCAGCTTAGGGTGGGCAAGGGATGAGCAGTTCTTC
TRBJ1-2,.,TRBV2,.,CASSELEGINYGYTF,TGTGCCAGCAGTGAACTGGAGGGGATTAACTATGGCTACACCTTC
TRBJ2-5,TRBD1,TRBV30,once,CAWSTPGQGLETQYF,TGTGCCTGGAGCACCCCGGGACAGGGATTAGAGACCCAGTACTTC
TRBJ2-1,TRBD2,TRBV4-3,.,CASSQESGSYNEQFF,TGCGCCAGCAGCCAAGAAAGCGGGAGTTACAATGAGCAGTTCTTC
TRBJ1-3,.,TRBV4-3,.,CASSLGGLGNTIYF,TGCGCCAGCAGCCTGGGGGGGCTGGGAAACACCATATATTTT
TRBJ2-7,TRBD2,TRBV7-6,.,CASSPRLAGVGEQYF,TGTGCCAGCAGCCCCCGACTAGCGGGAGTTGGCGAGCAGTACTTC
TRBJ1-1,.,TRBV18,few,CASSGDEAFF,TGTGCCAGCTCGGGGGATGAAGCTTTCTTT
TRBJ2-3,TRBD1,TRBV4-3,few,CASSQTGQGSDTQYF,TGCGCCAGCAGCCAAACGGGACAGGGCTCAGATACGCAGTATTTT
TRBJ2-5,.,TRBV5-5,.,CASSLRDIVQETQYF,TGTGCCAGCAGCCTCCGGGACATAGTACAAGAGACCCAGTACTTC
TRBJ2-7,.,TRBV27,once,CASEGLVVYEQYF,TGTGCCAGCGAGGGACTCGTGGTCTACGAGCAGTACTTC
TRBJ2-2,.,TRBV9,.,CASSPPRSGELFF,TGTGCCAGCAGCCCCCCGCGGTCCGGGGAGCTGTTTTTT
TRBJ2-7,TRBD1,TRBV4-3,.,CASSPLWTGGYEQYF,TGCGCCAGCAGTCCCCTCTGGACAGGGGGCTACGAGCAGTACTTC
TRBJ2-5,.,TRBV9,.,CASSVSLQGRETQYF,TGTGCCAGCAGCGTTTCACTACAGGGAAGAGAGACCCAGTACTTC
TRBJ2-7,.,TRBV30,.,CAWSSTGYEQYF,TGTGCCTGGAGTTCAACAGGGTACGAGCAGTACTTC
TRBJ2-7,.,TRBV21-1,.,CASRNGTSGSYEQYF,TGTGCCAGCAGGAACGGGACTAGCGGGAGCTACGAGCAGTACTTC
TRBJ2-5,.,TRBV11-2,.,CASSPGDYLEETQYF,TGTGCCAGCAGCCCGGGGGATTACTTGGAAGAGACCCAGTACTTC
TRBJ2-1,TRBD2,TRBV11-3,.,CASSLEREGYNEQFF,TGTGCCAGCAGCTTGGAGCGGGAGGGCTACAATGAGCAGTTCTTC
TRBJ2-7,TRBD2,TRBV4-3,few,CASSQDFLAGVEEQYF,TGCGCCAGCAGCCAAGATTTCCTAGCGGGAGTAGAGGAGCAGTACTTC
TRBJ2-7,.,TRBV23-1,few,CASSQSRGLSYEQYF,TGCGCCAGCAGTCAATCAAGGGGTTTGAGTTACGAGCAGTACTTC
TRBJ2-1,TRBD2,TRBV14,.,CASSLRLADYNEQFF,TGTGCCAGCAGCTTACGACTAGCGGACTACAATGAGCAGTTCTTC